These 11 T cell receptor beta chains share one sample of origin, sequenced in a study of technical replicates of blood from a handful of donors. Assay: immunoSEQ multiplex PCR; the TCRdb copy retains only in-frame clones and omits some. The sample lists tens of thousands of clones; approximately 97% were seen once. The sample was T cells isolated from PBMCs. The origin of the receptors is a human donor in good health.

V is TRBV4-1 and J is TRBJ2-6, with D unresolved. V was trimmed by 4 bases and J by 1 base, leaving 5 bases between them. This CDR3 is built from 14 residues. Germline V gives CDR1 MGHRA, CDR2 YSYEKL. CDR3 loop: CASSPESGANVLTF. Here the CDR3 DNA reads TGCGCCAGCAGCCCGGAGTCTGGGGCCAACGTCCTGACTTTC.

This rearrangement joins TRBV7-8 to TRBJ2-7, with 7 bases identical to TRBD2. Germline V gene sequence: CDR1 SGHVS, CDR2 FQNEAQ. The CDR3 is 13 amino acids. The CDR3, as DNA: TGTGCGTCCGTTGGGGGGAGGGCCTACGAGCAGTACTTC. Protein sequence: CASVGGRAYEQYF.

V gene TRBV9 combines with J gene TRBJ2-7, with 8 bases matching TRBD2. With 2 bases clipped from V and 6 bases from J, the junction kept 10 bases outside the gene matches. The CDR3 contains 15 residues. Germline V gives CDR1 SGDLS, CDR2 YYNGEE. The chain's CDR3 is CASSVTGTSKVEQYF. DNA of the CDR3: TGTGCCAGCAGCGTCACCGGGACTAGTAAAGTCGAGCAGTACTTC.

The chain couples TRBV10-2 to TRBJ2-3; D is uncertain. This CDR3 region has 14 residues. V was trimmed by 2 bases and J by 5 bases, leaving 11 bases between them. Germline values: CDR1 WSHSY, CDR2 SAAADI. The CDR3 reads CASSEETEIDTQYF. DNA of the CDR3: TGCGCCAGCAGTGAGGAAACAGAAATAGATACGCAGTATTTT.

Here the CDR3 reads CASSTRTSGRGTDTQYF. In nucleotides, the CDR3 is TGCGCCAGCAGCACCCGGACTAGCGGGAGGGGCACAGATACGCAGTATTTT. This chain links TRBV4-1 with TRBJ2-3; 15 bases are shared with TRBD2. The CDR3 has 17 residues. Germline V gives CDR1 MGHRA, CDR2 YSYEKL. V lost 5 bases, J lost 1 base, and 4 bases stayed unmatched.

The chain uses TRBV5-1 and TRBJ2-1, with TRBD2 matching 9 bases. There are 15 residues in the CDR3. Germline trimming cut 0 bases from V and 9 bases from J; bases unmatched to any gene: 7. In germline, CDR1 is SGHRS, CDR2 YFSETQ. CDR3 nucleotides: TGCGCCAGCAGCTTGGGCGCGGGAGGGACTACTGAGCAGTTCTTC. It encodes CASSLGAGGTTEQFF.

The chain uses TRBV5-6 and TRBJ2-7, with 9 bases lining up with TRBD1. CDR1 and CDR2 from the germline V gene are SGHDT and YYEEEE. The CDR3 totals 16 residues. V trimming: 4 bases; J trimming: 2 bases; junction bases outside the gene matches: 10. CDR3 sequence reads: CASSPTEGQGTYEQYF. DNA of the CDR3: TGTGCCAGCAGCCCTACCGAGGGACAGGGAACCTACGAGCAGTACTTC.

V usage is TRBV6-6 and J usage is TRBJ1-2, with D tentatively TRBD1 (6 bases). CDR1 and CDR2 from the germline V gene are MNHNY and SVGAGI (reference sequence). This CDR3 has 13 amino acids. Trimming cost V 2 bases and J 7 bases, with 11 bases left between them. The CDR3: CASSYATGSGYTF. The CDR3 nucleotides are TGTGCCAGCAGTTACGCGACAGGCAGTGGCTACACCTTC.

V gene TRBV6-5 combines with J gene TRBJ1-5; TRBD1 might be the D (6 bases). The CDR3 is 15 residues long. CDR1 and CDR2 from the germline V gene are MNHEY and SVGAGI. V lost 0 bases, J lost 3 bases, and 9 bases lay in between. The CDR3 loop reads CASSYSQGNNQPQHF. The CDR3 coding sequence is TGTGCCAGCAGTTACTCCCAGGGGAACAATCAGCCCCAGCATTTT.

The rearrangement joins TRBV6-4 to TRBJ2-7; possible D gene TRBD2, 6 bases. Germline CDR1 and CDR2: MRHNA and SNTAGT. Trimming took 5 bases from V and 4 from J, leaving 15 bases between them. The CDR3 has 14 residues. The CDR3 DNA sequence: TGTGCCAGCAGTCGGGACTTCTACGGTTACGAGCAGTACTTC. This encodes CASSRDFYGYEQYF.

This clone was counted a single time. The chain links TRBV28 to TRBJ2-7; TRBD1 matches at 10 bases. Germline V gene sequence: CDR1 MDHEN, CDR2 SYDVKM. With V trimmed by 2 bases and J by 6 bases, 7 bases remained unmatched. CDR3 size: 15 residues. This chain's CDR3 is CASSLRDRGPVEQYF. As DNA, the CDR3 is TGTGCCAGCAGTTTAAGGGACAGGGGCCCCGTCGAGCAGTACTTC.